This entry is about one TCR beta chain. The data are from a study of tumor-infiltrating lymphocytes in oesophageal squamous cell carcinoma. The CDR3 has 11 amino acids. Germline CDR1 reads WSHSY; CDR2 reads SAAADI. Trimming took 7 bases from V and 8 from J, leaving 11 bases between them. Each CDR3 protein gets one entry after TCRdb re-called the PCR reads with MiXCR. The sample has 15,000 to 25,000 distinct CDR3 sequences, 35% to 45% seen once. The rearrangement joins TRBV10-2 to TRBJ1-2; no clear D. Sequencing used esophageal tumor tissue. This sequence originates from a male donor with esophageal squamous cell carcinoma. The DNA for the CDR3 is TGCGCCAGCACCGCCTCCCGGGGCTACACCTTC. Amino acids: CASTASRGYTF.